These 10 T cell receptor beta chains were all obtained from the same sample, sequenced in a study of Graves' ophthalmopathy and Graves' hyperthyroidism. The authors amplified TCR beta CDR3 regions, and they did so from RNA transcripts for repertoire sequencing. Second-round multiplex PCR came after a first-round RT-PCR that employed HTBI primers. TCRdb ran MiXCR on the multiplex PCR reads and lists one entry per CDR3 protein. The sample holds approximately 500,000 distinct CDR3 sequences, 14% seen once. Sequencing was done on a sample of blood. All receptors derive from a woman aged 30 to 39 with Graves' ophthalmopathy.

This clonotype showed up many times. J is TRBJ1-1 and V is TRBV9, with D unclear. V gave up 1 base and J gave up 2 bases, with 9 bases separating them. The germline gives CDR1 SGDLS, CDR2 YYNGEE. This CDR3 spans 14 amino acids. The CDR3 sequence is CASSVNSANTEAFF. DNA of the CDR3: TGTGCCAGCAGCGTAAACAGTGCTAACACTGAAGCTTTCTTT.

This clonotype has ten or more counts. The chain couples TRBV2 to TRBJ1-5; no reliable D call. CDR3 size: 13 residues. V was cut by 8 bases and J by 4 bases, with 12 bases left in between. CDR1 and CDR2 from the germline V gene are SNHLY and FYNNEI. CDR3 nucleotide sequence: TGTGCCAGCGGCCGAATAAGGAATCAGCCCCAGCATTTT. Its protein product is CASGRIRNQPQHF.

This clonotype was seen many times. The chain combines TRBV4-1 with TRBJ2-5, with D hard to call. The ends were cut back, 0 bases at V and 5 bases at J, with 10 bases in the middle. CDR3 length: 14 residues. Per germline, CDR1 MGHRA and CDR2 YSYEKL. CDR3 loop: CASSQDWVRETQYF. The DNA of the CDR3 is TGCGCCAGCAGCCAAGATTGGGTCCGGGAGACCCAGTACTTC.

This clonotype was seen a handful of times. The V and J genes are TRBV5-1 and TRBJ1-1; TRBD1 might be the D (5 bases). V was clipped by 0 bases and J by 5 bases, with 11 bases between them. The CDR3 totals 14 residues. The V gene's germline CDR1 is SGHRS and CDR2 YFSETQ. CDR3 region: CASSLEAGLTEAFF. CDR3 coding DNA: TGCGCCAGCAGCTTGGAGGCAGGGCTTACTGAAGCTTTCTTT.

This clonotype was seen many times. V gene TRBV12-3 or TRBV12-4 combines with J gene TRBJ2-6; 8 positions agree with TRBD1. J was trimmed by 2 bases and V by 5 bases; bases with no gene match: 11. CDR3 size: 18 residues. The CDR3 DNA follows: TGTGCCAGCAGTCGTTGGACAGGGAGTAAGCCTGGGGCCAACGTCCTGACTTTC. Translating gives CASSRWTGSKPGANVLTF.

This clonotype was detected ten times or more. CDR3: CASSFFPGNQPQHF. The CDR3 DNA sequence: TGTGCCAGCAGTTTCTTCCCGGGAAATCAGCCCCAGCATTTT. The chain joins TRBV28 to TRBJ1-5; D remains unclear. CDR1 MDHEN and CDR2 SYDVKM come from the germline V gene. V dropped 3 bases and J dropped 4 bases, with 10 bases sitting between them. This CDR3 is built from 14 residues.

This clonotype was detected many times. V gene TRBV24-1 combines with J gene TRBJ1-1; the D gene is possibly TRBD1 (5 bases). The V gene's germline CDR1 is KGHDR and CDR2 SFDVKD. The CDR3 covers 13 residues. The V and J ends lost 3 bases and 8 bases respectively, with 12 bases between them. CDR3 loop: CATSDKGQNEAFF. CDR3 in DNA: TGTGCCACCAGTGATAAGGGGCAGAACGAAGCTTTCTTT.

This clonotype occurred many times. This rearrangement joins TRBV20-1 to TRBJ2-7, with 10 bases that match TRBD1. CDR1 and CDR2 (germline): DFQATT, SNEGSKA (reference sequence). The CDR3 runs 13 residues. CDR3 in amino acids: CSGQGGEPYEQYF. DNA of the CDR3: TGCAGCGGACAGGGGGGGGAGCCCTACGAGCAGTACTTC.

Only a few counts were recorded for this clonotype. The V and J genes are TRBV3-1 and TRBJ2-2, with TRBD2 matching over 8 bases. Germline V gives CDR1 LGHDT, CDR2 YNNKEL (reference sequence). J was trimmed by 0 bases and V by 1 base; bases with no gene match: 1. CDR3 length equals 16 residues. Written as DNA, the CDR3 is TGTGCCAGCAGCCAAGGTAGCGGGGCGAACACCGGGGAGCTGTTTTTT. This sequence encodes CASSQGSGANTGELFF.

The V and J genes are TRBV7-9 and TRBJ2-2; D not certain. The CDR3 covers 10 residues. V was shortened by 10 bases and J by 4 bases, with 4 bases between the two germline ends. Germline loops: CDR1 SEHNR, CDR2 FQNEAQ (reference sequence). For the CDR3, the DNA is TGTGCCAAAGGCACCGGGGAGCTGTTTTTT. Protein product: CAKGTGELFF.